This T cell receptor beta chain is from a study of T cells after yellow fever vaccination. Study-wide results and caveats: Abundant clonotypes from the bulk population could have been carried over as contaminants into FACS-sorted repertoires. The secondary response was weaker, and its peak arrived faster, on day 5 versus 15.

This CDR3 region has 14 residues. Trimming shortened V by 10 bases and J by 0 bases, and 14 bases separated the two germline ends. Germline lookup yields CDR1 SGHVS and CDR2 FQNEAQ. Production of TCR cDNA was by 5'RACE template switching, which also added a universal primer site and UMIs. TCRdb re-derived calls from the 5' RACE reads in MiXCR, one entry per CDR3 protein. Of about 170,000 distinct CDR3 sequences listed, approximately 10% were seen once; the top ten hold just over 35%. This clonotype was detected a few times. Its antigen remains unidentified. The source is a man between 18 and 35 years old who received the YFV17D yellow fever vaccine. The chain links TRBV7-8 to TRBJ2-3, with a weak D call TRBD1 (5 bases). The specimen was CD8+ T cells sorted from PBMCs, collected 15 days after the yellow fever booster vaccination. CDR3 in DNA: TGTGCCACTGACAGTGTATCTAGCACAGATACGCAGTATTTT. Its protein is CATDSVSSTDTQYF.